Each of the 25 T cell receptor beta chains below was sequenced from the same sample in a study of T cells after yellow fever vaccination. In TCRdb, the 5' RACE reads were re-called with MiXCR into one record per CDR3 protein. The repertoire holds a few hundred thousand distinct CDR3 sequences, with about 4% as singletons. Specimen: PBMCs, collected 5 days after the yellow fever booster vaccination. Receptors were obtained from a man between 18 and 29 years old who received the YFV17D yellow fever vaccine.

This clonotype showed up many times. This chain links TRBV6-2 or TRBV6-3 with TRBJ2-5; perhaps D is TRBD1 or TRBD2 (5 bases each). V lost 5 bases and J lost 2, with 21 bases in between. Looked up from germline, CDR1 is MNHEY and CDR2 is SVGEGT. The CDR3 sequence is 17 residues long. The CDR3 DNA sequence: TGTGCCAGCAGTCGCATGGGACCAACTAAATGGCAAGAGACCCAGTACTTC. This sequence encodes CASSRMGPTKWQETQYF.

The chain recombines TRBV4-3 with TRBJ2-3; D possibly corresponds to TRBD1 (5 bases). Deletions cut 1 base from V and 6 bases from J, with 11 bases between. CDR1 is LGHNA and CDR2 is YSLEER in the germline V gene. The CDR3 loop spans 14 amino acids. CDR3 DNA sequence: TGCGCCAGCAGCCAAGCGCCAGGGATGGATACGCAGTATTTT. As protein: CASSQAPGMDTQYF.

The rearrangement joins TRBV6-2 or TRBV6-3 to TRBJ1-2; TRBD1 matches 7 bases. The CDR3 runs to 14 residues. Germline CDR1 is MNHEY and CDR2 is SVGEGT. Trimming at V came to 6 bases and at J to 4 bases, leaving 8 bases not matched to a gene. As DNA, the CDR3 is TGTGCCAGCAGACGGGACAGTGAACCCTATGGCTACACCTTC. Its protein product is CASRRDSEPYGYTF.

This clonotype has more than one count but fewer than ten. The chain's CDR3 is CAIRGLAGTTDTQYF. As DNA, the CDR3 is TGTGCCATCAGGGGACTAGCGGGGACCACAGATACGCAGTATTTT. This chain uses TRBV10-3 with TRBJ2-3, with 13 bases lining up with TRBD2. Unmatched junction bases numbered 2, after V lost 6 bases and J lost 2 bases. The length of the CDR3 is 15 residues. The germline CDR1 and CDR2 sequences are ENHRY and SYGVKD.

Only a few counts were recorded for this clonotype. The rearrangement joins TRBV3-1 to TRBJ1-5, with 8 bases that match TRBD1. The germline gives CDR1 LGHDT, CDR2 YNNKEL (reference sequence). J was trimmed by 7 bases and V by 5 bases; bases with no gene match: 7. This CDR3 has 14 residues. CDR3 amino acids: CASSSTGGQQPQHF. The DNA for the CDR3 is TGTGCCAGCAGCTCAACAGGGGGTCAGCAGCCCCAGCATTTT.

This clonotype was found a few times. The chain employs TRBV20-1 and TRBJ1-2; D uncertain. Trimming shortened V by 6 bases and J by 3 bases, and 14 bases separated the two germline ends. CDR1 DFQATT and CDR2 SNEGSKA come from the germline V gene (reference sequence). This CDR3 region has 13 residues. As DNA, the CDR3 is TGCAGTGCCAGCCCGGACGGAGACTATGGCTACACCTTC. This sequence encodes CSASPDGDYGYTF.

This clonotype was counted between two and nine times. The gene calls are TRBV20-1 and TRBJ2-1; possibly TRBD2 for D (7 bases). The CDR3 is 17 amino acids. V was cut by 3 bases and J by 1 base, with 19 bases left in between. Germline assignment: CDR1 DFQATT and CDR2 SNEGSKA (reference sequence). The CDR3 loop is CSASPAGRGASYNEQFF. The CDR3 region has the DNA TGCAGTGCTAGTCCCGCGGGTCGGGGGGCATCCTACAATGAGCAGTTCTTC.

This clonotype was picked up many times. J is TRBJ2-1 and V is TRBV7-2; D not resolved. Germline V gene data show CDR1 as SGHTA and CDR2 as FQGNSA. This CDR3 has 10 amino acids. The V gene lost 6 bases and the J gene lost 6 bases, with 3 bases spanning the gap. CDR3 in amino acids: CASRGNEQFF. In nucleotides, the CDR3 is TGTGCCAGCAGGGGCAATGAGCAGTTCTTC. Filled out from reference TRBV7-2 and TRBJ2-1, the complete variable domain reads GAGVSQSPSNKVTEKGKDVELRCDPISGHTALYWYRQSLGQGLEFLIYFQGNSAPDKSGLPSDRFSAERTGGSVSTLTIQRTQQEDSAVYLCASRGNEQFFGPGTRLTVL.

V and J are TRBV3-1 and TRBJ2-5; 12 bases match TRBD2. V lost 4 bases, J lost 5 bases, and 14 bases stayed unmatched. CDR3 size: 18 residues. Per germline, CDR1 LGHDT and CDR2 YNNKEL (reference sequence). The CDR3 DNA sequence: TGTGCCAGCAGCCGGAGGCTTCTAGCGGGGGGGCCTGATGAGACCCAGTACTTC. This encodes CASSRRLLAGGPDETQYF.

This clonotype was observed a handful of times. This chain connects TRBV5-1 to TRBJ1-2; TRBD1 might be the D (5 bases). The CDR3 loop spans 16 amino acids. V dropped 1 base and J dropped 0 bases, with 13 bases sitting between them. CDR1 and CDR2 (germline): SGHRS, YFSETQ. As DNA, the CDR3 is TGCGCCAGCAGCTTGAGGGGAAGAGGAGCTAACTATGGCTACACCTTC. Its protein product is CASSLRGRGANYGYTF.

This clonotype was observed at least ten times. The CDR3 bases are TGCGCCAGCAGCCAAGAGATTAGCGGGCTCTACAATGAGCAGTTCTTC. Translation: CASSQEISGLYNEQFF. The chain is built from TRBV4-1 and TRBJ2-1, with TRBD2 matching over 7 bases. Per the germline V gene, CDR1 is MGHRA and CDR2 is YSYEKL. J lost 3 bases, V lost 0 bases, and 5 bases had no gene match. This CDR3 is 16 amino acids long.

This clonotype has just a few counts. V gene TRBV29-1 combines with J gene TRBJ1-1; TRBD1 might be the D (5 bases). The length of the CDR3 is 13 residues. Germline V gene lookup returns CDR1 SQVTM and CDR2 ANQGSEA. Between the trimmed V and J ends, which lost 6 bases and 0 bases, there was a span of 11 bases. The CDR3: CSVGTRMNTEAFF. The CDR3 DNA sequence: TGCAGCGTCGGGACGAGGATGAACACTGAAGCTTTCTTT.

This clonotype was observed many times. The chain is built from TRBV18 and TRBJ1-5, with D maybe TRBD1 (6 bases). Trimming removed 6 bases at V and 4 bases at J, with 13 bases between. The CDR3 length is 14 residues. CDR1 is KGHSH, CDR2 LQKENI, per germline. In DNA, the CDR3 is TGTGCCAGCTCCTCTATACAGGGTAATCAGCCCCAGCATTTT. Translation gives CASSSIQGNQPQHF.

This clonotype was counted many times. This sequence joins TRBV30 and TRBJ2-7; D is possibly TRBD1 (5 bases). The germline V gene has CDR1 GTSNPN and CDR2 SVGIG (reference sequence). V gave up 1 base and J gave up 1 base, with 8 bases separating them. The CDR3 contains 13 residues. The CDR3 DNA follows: TGTGCCTGGAGTGACAGGCGGTCCTACGAGCAGTACTTC. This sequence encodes CAWSDRRSYEQYF.

DNA for the CDR3: TGCAGTGCAAGGAGGGTTGAATTGGCAGATACGCAGTATTTT. This translates into CSARRVELADTQYF. The rearrangement uses TRBV20-1 and TRBJ2-3; D possibly corresponds to TRBD2 (6 bases). The CDR3 totals 14 residues. The germline V gene has CDR1 DFQATT and CDR2 SNEGSKA (reference sequence). Trimming took off 6 bases at V and 4 bases at J, with 17 bases between the two ends.

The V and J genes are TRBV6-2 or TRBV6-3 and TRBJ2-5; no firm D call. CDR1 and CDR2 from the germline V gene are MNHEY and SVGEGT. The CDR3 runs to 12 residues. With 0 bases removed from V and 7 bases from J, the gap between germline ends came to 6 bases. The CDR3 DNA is TGTGCCAGCAGTTACTCGGCCAGGACCCAGTACTTC. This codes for CASSYSARTQYF.

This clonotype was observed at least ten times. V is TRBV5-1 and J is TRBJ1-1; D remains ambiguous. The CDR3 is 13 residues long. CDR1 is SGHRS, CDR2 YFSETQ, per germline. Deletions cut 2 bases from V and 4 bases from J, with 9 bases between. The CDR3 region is CASSFLRSTEAFF. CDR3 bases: TGCGCCAGCAGCTTCCTCCGGTCCACTGAAGCTTTCTTT.

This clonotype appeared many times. The CDR3 coding sequence is TGTGCCATCAGGCCGGGAACGGGGGAAAAACTGTTTTTT. Translating it yields CAIRPGTGEKLFF. V is TRBV10-3 and J is TRBJ1-4, with D hard to call. V dropped 6 bases and J dropped 8 bases, with 13 bases sitting between them. CDR1 is ENHRY, CDR2 SYGVKD, per germline. This CDR3 has 13 residues.

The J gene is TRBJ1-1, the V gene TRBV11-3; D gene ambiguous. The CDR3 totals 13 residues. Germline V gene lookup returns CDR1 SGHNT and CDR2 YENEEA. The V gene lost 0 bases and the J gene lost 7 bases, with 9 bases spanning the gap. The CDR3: CASSLDRTDEAFF. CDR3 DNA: TGTGCCAGCAGCTTAGATCGTACGGATGAAGCTTTCTTT.

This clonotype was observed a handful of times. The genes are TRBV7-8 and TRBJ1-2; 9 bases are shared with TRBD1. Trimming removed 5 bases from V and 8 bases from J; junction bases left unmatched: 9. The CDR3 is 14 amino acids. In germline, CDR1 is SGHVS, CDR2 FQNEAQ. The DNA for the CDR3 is TGTGCCAGCAGCAAACCGGGACAGGGTATGGGCTACACCTTC. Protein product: CASSKPGQGMGYTF. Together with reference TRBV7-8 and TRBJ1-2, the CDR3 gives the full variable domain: GAGVSQSPRYKVAKRGQDVALRCDPISGHVSLFWYQQALGQGPEFLTYFQNEAQLDKSGLPSDRFFAERPEGSVSTLKIQRTQQEDSAVYLCASSKPGQGMGYTFGSGTRLTVV.

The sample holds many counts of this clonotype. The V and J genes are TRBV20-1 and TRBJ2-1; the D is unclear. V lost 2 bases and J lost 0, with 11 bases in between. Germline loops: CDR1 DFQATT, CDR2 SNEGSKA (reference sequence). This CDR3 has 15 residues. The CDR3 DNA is TGCAGTGCTAGACCTTCTTTGAGCTCCTACAATGAGCAGTTCTTC. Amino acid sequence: CSARPSLSSYNEQFF.

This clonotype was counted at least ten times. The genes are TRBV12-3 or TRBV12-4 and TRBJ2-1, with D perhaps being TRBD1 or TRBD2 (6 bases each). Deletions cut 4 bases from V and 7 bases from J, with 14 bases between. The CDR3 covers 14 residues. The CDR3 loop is CASSSRGGGNEQFF. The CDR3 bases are TGTGCCAGCAGTTCCCGAGGAGGGGGGAATGAGCAGTTCTTC.

CDR3 region: CSASTGGAYSNQPQHF. CDR3 DNA sequence: TGCAGTGCTAGCACGGGGGGCGCTTATAGCAATCAGCCCCAGCATTTT. The gene calls are TRBV20-1 and TRBJ1-5; tentatively, D is TRBD1 (6 bases). Germline lookup yields CDR1 DFQATT and CDR2 SNEGSKA (reference sequence). This CDR3 is built from 16 residues. The V gene lost 3 bases and the J gene lost 0 bases, with 15 bases spanning the gap.

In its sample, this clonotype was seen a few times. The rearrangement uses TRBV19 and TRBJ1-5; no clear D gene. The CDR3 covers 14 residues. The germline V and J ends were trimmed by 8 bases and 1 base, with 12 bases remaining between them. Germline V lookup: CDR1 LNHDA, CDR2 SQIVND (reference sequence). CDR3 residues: CASEVGGSNQPQHF. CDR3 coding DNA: TGTGCCAGTGAAGTCGGAGGGAGCAATCAGCCCCAGCATTTT.

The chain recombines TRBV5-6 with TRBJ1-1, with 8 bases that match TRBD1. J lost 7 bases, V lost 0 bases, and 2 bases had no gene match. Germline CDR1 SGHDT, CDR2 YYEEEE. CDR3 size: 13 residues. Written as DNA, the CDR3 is TGTGCCAGCAGCTTGGACGGACAGGGTGAAGCTTTCTTT. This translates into CASSLDGQGEAFF.